This TCR beta chain was sequenced during a study of Ad26.COV2.S vaccination and SARS-CoV-2 variants. Looking at the study overall: By the intramuscular route, Ad26.COV2.S was given once, or twice 56 days apart.

CDR1 and CDR2 from the germline V gene are MNHNY and SVGAGI (reference sequence). CDR3 length: 16 residues. J lost 7 bases, V lost 0 bases, and 6 bases had no gene match. The treatment denotes: some 20 received Ad26.COV2.S at low or high dose, single or two shots; about 5 received placebo; per-sample allocation not given. Sampling occurred on day 63 after the first vaccine or placebo injection. Boston hosted the donor, who was an adult aged 18-55 years. TCRdb's copy holds only in-frame clones and misses some; the assay was immunoSEQ multiplex PCR. The sample holds fewer than 400,000 clones, about nine tenths seen once.

The TCR originated in a person between 18 and 65 years old who received the Ad26.COV2.S COVID-19 vaccine or a placebo. The starting material was peripheral blood, obtained in a trial of Ad26.COV2.S vaccine versus placebo. This chain joins TRBV6-6 and TRBJ2-1; 10 nucleotides agree with TRBD2. The chain's CDR3 is CASSYSIAGGRNEQFF. The DNA for the CDR3 is TGTGCCAGCAGTTACTCGATAGCGGGGGGCCGTAATGAGCAGTTCTTC.